Presented here are 3 T cell receptor beta chains from one specimen sequenced in a study of T cell responses to AZD1222 COVID-19 vaccine. Sequencing used immunoSEQ multiplex PCR; TCRdb keeps in-frame clones, though not all of them. The table includes some 72,000 clones, 92% detected once. The material sequenced was peripheral blood, taken on day 0 of MenACWY control vaccination. The origin of the receptors is an adult in good health.

V is TRBV19 and J is TRBJ1-5, with unresolved D. The CDR3 has 12 residues. The germline gives CDR1 LNHDA, CDR2 SQIVND (reference sequence). The V gene lost 3 bases and the J gene lost 4 bases, with 4 bases spanning the gap. This CDR3 reads CASSIGNQPQHF. In DNA, the CDR3 is TGTGCCAGTAGTATTGGGAATCAGCCCCAGCATTTT.

The V call is TRBV7-7, the J call TRBJ2-2; 10 positions match TRBD1. Germline CDR1 SSHAT, CDR2 FNYEAQ (reference sequence). V gave up 1 base and J gave up 5 bases; unmatched junction bases: 4. CDR3 length equals 16 residues. In nucleotides, the CDR3 is TGTGCCAGCAGCTTAGTTGGGACAGGGGAAACCGGGGAGCTGTTTTTT. This codes for CASSLVGTGETGELFF.

V usage is TRBV6-2 or TRBV6-3 and J usage is TRBJ2-1; 8 positions agree with TRBD2. The germline gives CDR1 MNHEY, CDR2 SVGEGT. Losses at the gene ends were 5 bases for V and 0 bases for J; bases not matched to a gene: 9. The CDR3 contains 17 residues. For the CDR3, the DNA is TGTGCCAGCAGTATGGCAACTAGCGGTAACTCCTACAATGAGCAGTTCTTC. Amino acids: CASSMATSGNSYNEQFF.